The 18 T cell receptor beta chains below all came from one sample that was sequenced in a study of cytomegalovirus exposure and HLA in healthy donors. The study ran its PCR with 60 Vbeta and 13 Jbeta primers. Clones were sequenced by immunoSEQ multiplex PCR, and TCRdb holds only the in-frame ones, with some missing. This repertoire shows 87,000 or so clones, 55% to 75% found once; its top ten account for 3.2%. Sequencing input: PBMCs. The receptors were gathered from a man between 60 and 75 years old in good health and CMV-seronegative.

The chain employs TRBV5-1 and TRBJ2-7; 11 bases line up with TRBD1. V was clipped by 4 bases and J by 6 bases; unmatched bases: 6. The CDR3 has 14 residues. CDR1 SGHRS and CDR2 YFSETQ come from the germline V gene. CDR3 nucleotides: TGCGCCAGCAGCCGAAAGGGACAGGGGGGCGAGCAGTACTTC. Protein: CASSRKGQGGEQYF.

This chain joins TRBV6-5 and TRBJ1-5; D is ambiguous. V was clipped by 2 bases and J by 2 bases, with 4 bases between them. Germline V gene data show CDR1 as MNHEY and CDR2 as SVGAGI. There are 13 residues in the CDR3. CDR3: CASSYGRNQPQHF. In DNA, the CDR3 is TGTGCCAGCAGTTACGGGCGCAATCAGCCCCAGCATTTT.

The chain combines TRBV10-3 with TRBJ1-5; a possible D gene is TRBD1 (6 bases). The CDR3 covers 16 residues. Germline CDR1 is ENHRY and CDR2 is SYGVKD. With 6 bases removed from V and 5 bases from J, the gap between germline ends came to 20 bases. CDR3 amino acids: CAISVLPQGPYQPQHF. For the CDR3, the DNA is TGTGCCATCAGCGTCCTCCCACAGGGCCCCTATCAGCCCCAGCATTTT.

The chain joins TRBV6-4 to TRBJ1-4; 10 bases are a match to TRBD1. CDR3 length: 16 amino acids. V shed 1 base and J 8 bases; nucleotides not matched to a gene: 7. Germline CDR1 is MRHNA and CDR2 is SNTAGT. CDR3 protein: CASSDLSGTGEEKLFF. The DNA for the CDR3 is TGTGCCAGCAGTGACTTGTCCGGGACAGGGGAAGAAAAACTGTTTTTT.

The chain is built from TRBV2 and TRBJ2-5; 7 bases are shared with TRBD1. The J segment lost 3 bases and the V segment lost 7 bases, leaving 5 bases of the junction unmatched. The germline gives CDR1 SNHLY, CDR2 FYNNEI. CDR3 size: 13 residues. The CDR3 reads CASNSGTEETQYF. The DNA of the CDR3 is TGTGCCAGCAATTCCGGGACAGAAGAGACCCAGTACTTC.

Comments on this clone: The sample carries other DNA sequences with the same CDR3. The J gene is TRBJ1-2, the V gene TRBV7-3, with 9 positions matching TRBD1. Per the germline V gene, CDR1 is SGHTA and CDR2 is FQGTGA. The CDR3 length is 13 residues. The ends lost 5 bases at V and 5 bases at J; junction bases unmatched: 3. CDR3 amino acids: CASSPGQGYGYTF. The CDR3 DNA reads TGTGCCAGCAGCCCCGGACAGGGGTATGGCTACACCTTC. The whole variable domain, remainder taken from reference TRBV7-3 and TRBJ1-2, is GAGVSQTPSNKVTEKGKYVELRCDPISGHTALYWYRQSLGQGPEFLIYFQGTGAADDSGLPNDRFFAVRPEGSVSTLKIQRTERGDSAVYLCASSPGQGYGYTFGSGTRLTVV.

V is TRBV11-3 and J is TRBJ2-5, with TRBD1 as a possible D gene (5 bases). Germline V gives CDR1 SGHNT, CDR2 YENEEA. This CDR3 has 15 residues. The V gene lost 1 base and the J gene lost 4 bases, with 13 bases spanning the gap. CDR3 bases: TGTGCCAGCAGCTTAGGGTTTAGGGGCAGAGAGACCCAGTACTTC. This translates into CASSLGFRGRETQYF.

In the case of this clone: This sequence is one base from a far larger clone and is likely a read error. The chain uses TRBV6-5 and TRBJ1-1; D remains unclear. The CDR3 contains 14 residues. V was shortened by 8 bases and J by 6 bases, with 19 bases between the two germline ends. Germline V CDR1 and CDR2: MNHEY, SVGAGI. The CDR3, as DNA: TGTGCCAGCGGGCAGACCTCAACCCTTCCTGAAGCTTTCTTT. Protein: CASGQTSTLPEAFF.

The CDR3 nucleotides read TGTGCCAGCAGCTTAGACCGGGACATTCAGTACTTC. Its protein is CASSLDRDIQYF. V is TRBV7-2 and J is TRBJ2-4; D ambiguous. The germline V gene has CDR1 SGHTA and CDR2 FQGNSA. Trimming removed 1 base at V and 8 bases at J, with 6 bases between. The CDR3 spans 12 residues.

V is TRBV4-2 and J is TRBJ1-4; D uncertain. The CDR3 contains 14 residues. Trimming took off 8 bases at V and 0 bases at J, with 10 bases between the two ends. Germline V gene data show CDR1 as LGHNA and CDR2 as YNFKEQ. The CDR3 coding sequence is TGTGCCAGCTCTAACCCCCCAACTAATGAAAAACTGTTTTTT. Translation gives CASSNPPTNEKLFF.

The rearrangement joins TRBV19 to TRBJ2-2; D gene unclear. CDR1 LNHDA and CDR2 SQIVND come from the germline V gene (reference sequence). This CDR3 has 14 amino acids. The V end lost 3 bases, the J end lost 1 base, and 6 bases lay between the germline ends. The CDR3 sequence: CASSIFVNTGELFF. For the CDR3, the DNA is TGTGCCAGTAGTATTTTCGTGAACACCGGGGAGCTGTTTTTT.

The gene calls are TRBV4-2 and TRBJ2-1, with 7 nucleotides matching TRBD2. The CDR3 is 15 amino acids. V lost 5 bases, J lost 7 bases, and 11 bases stayed unmatched. Germline CDR1 LGHNA, CDR2 YNFKEQ. The CDR3 is CASSNRDYILNEQFF. The CDR3 DNA follows: TGTGCCAGCAGCAACCGGGACTACATACTTAATGAGCAGTTCTTC.

Here the CDR3 DNA reads TGTGCCAGCAGCGAAGAGCGGGGGACCCAAGAGACCCAGTACTTC. It encodes CASSEERGTQETQYF. This rearrangement joins TRBV11-2 to TRBJ2-5; TRBD2 matches at 8 bases. This CDR3 has 15 amino acids. With V trimmed by 5 bases and J by 1 base, 6 bases remained unmatched. Germline CDR1 reads SGHAT; CDR2 reads FQNNGV.

This clone was seen more than once but under ten times. The chain uses TRBV5-8 and TRBJ2-5; 9 positions match TRBD1. CDR3 length: 14 residues. Germline V CDR1 and CDR2: SGHTS, YDEGEE. V dropped 3 bases and J dropped 4; count of bases not matched to a gene: 4. The CDR3, as DNA: TGTGCCAGCAGCTGGGGACAGGGAGGAGAGACCCAGTACTTC. This codes for CASSWGQGGETQYF.

The chain recombines TRBV7-9 with TRBJ2-5; D not certain. The J call may not be correct, given that the DNA end is closer to TRBJ2-7. This CDR3 region has 13 residues. Germline CDR1 is SEHNR and CDR2 is FQNEAQ (reference sequence). CDR3 coding DNA: TGTGCCAGCAGCGACACCAAATCCTACGAGCAGTACTTC. Translated: CASSDTKSYEQYF.

The rearrangement joins TRBV18 to TRBJ1-1; D gene uncertain. CDR1 KGHSH and CDR2 LQKENI come from the germline V gene. Trimming cost V 4 bases and J 2 bases, with 20 bases left between them. The CDR3 covers 17 residues. CDR3 loop: CASSRARWHNENTEAFF. The CDR3 DNA reads TGTGCCAGCTCACGGGCGAGATGGCACAATGAAAACACTGAAGCTTTCTTT.

The V call is TRBV5-1, the J call TRBJ2-7; D remains ambiguous. Deletions cut 4 bases from V and 2 bases from J, with 13 bases between. CDR3 size: 14 residues. In germline, CDR1 is SGHRS, CDR2 YFSETQ. The chain's CDR3 is CASSPVNGAYEQYF. In nucleotides, the CDR3 is TGCGCCAGCAGCCCGGTTAACGGAGCCTACGAGCAGTACTTC.

The genes are TRBV28 and TRBJ2-7; D remains unclear. Trimming shortened V by 2 bases and J by 4 bases, and 6 bases separated the two germline ends. Germline V gives CDR1 MDHEN, CDR2 SYDVKM. The CDR3 covers 12 residues. CDR3 in DNA: TGTGCCAGCAGTTTAGGGCTGTACGAGCAGTACTTC. It translates to CASSLGLYEQYF.